This is a list of T cell receptor beta chains from one sample in a study of a mutant IDH1 vaccine in newly diagnosed glioma. The method was immunoSEQ multiplex PCR; TCRdb's version includes in-frame clones alone and lacks a portion of them. The profile covers around 63,000 clones, with 91% appearing a single time and roughly 2.5% taken by the ten largest. Here the sequenced sample was PBMCs, taken from a glioma patient treated with radiotherapy, temozolomide or both. The receptors here all came from a man in his fifties or sixties with glioma. Each CDR3 is given with its conserved first and last residue. The order of the fields is V gene, J gene, D gene, clone size, CDR3 protein, CDR3 DNA. D genes are given only for firm matches. The size entry is marked missing in some rows and otherwise reads once, few, many or a size class.

>TRBV4-1|TRBJ2-7|.|.
CASSHSSGQGSYEQYF
TGCGCCAGCAGCCACTCCTCGGGACAAGGATCCTACGAGCAGTACTTC
>TRBV7-9|TRBJ2-6|TRBD1|.
CASSRLDRGTSGANVLTF
TGTGCCAGCAGCCGCCTGGACAGGGGGACCTCTGGGGCCAACGTCCTGACTTTC
>TRBV5-6|TRBJ2-5|TRBD2|.
CASSLTSGREETQYF
TGTGCCAGCAGCTTGACTAGCGGGAGGGAAGAGACCCAGTACTTC
>TRBV18|TRBJ1-2|.|.
CASSPPLTYGYTF
TGTGCCAGCTCACCCCCCTTGACCTATGGCTACACCTTC
>TRBV7-2|TRBJ2-5|TRBD2|.
CASSLVQGIAGGGETQYF
TGTGCCAGCAGCTTAGTGCAGGGGATAGCGGGGGGCGGGGAGACCCAGTACTTC
>TRBV20-1|TRBJ1-2|TRBD1|.
CSARPGQGYTF
TGCAGTGCTAGGCCGGGACAGGGCTACACCTTC
>TRBV28|TRBJ1-3|.|.
CASGMTRIGGTIYF
TGTGCCAGCGGAATGACACGCATCGGGGGCACCATATATTTT
>TRBV27|TRBJ1-1|.|.
CASSSGQNTEAFF
TGTGCCAGCAGTTCCGGACAGAACACTGAAGCTTTCTTT
>TRBV19|TRBJ1-2|.|.
CASSRPGIYGYTF
TGTGCCAGTAGTCGTCCAGGGATCTATGGCTACACCTTC
>TRBV28|TRBJ1-1|.|.
CASSLVTFGAFF
TGTGCCAGCAGCCTCGTTACGTTTGGAGCTTTCTTT
>TRBV9|TRBJ2-7|.|.
CASSVGSEYEQYF
TGTGCCAGCAGCGTAGGTTCTGAGTACGAGCAGTACTTC
>TRBV7-9|TRBJ1-1|.|.
CASSWEGGLGTEAFF
TGTGCCAGCAGCTGGGAGGGGGGTCTGGGCACTGAAGCTTTCTTT
>TRBV19|TRBJ2-7|TRBD2|.
CASSSSSGRSYEQYF
TGTGCCAGTAGTTCCTCTAGCGGGAGATCCTACGAGCAGTACTTC
>TRBV28|TRBJ2-4|TRBD1|.
CASSPGQGANIQYF
TGTGCCAGCAGCCCGGGACAGGGGGCGAACATTCAGTACTTC
>TRBV19|TRBJ2-1|.|.
CASSMGAGSSYNEQFF
TGTGCCAGTAGTATGGGGGCGGGGAGCTCCTACAATGAGCAGTTCTTC
>TRBV4-3|TRBJ2-7|TRBD2|.
CASSQVGTSGGTSYEQYF
TGCGCCAGCAGCCAAGTAGGGACTAGCGGGGGAACCTCCTACGAGCAGTACTTC
>TRBV7-9|TRBJ2-3|.|.
CASSLGRRTDTQYF
TGTGCCAGCAGCTTGGGTCGTCGCACAGATACGCAGTATTTT
>TRBV4-1|TRBJ2-1|TRBD1|once
CASSQETGFYNEQFF
TGCGCCAGCAGCCAAGAGACAGGGTTCTACAATGAGCAGTTCTTC
>TRBV7-9|TRBJ1-4|.|.
CASSLAGGGEKLFF
TGTGCCAGCAGCTTAGCGGGTGGGGGCGAAAAACTGTTTTTT
>TRBV10-1|TRBJ2-7|TRBD2|.
CASSEWVAGPYEQYF
TGCGCCAGCAGTGAGTGGGTAGCGGGGCCCTACGAGCAGTACTTC
>TRBV19|TRBJ1-1|.|.
CASSKGGIMNTEAFF
TGTGCCAGTAGTAAGGGGGGGATTATGAACACTGAAGCTTTCTTT
>TRBV29-1|TRBJ1-2|.|.
CSVEAGVGYGYTF
TGCAGCGTTGAGGCAGGGGTGGGCTATGGCTACACCTTC
>TRBV20-1|TRBJ2-7|.|.
CSASSYEQYF
TGCAGTGCTAGCAGCTACGAGCAGTACTTC
>TRBV5-1|TRBJ1-2|.|few
CASSSSSYGYTF
TGCGCCAGCAGCTCGTCATCCTATGGCTACACCTTC
>TRBV7-3|TRBJ2-2|.|.
CASSFNGDTNTGELFF
TGTGCCAGCAGCTTCAACGGGGACACCAACACCGGGGAGCTGTTTTTT
>TRBV6-5|TRBJ1-6|.|.
CASSFRPDNSPLHF
TGTGCCAGCAGTTTCCGGCCAGATAATTCACCCCTCCACTTT
>TRBV7-2|TRBJ1-2|.|once
CASSQNLGYNRDYGYTF
TGTGCCAGCAGCCAAAATCTTGGGTACAACCGGGACTATGGCTACACCTTC
>TRBV5-1|TRBJ2-7|TRBD1|.
CASSLGGTGVNEQYF
TGCGCCAGCAGCTTGGGAGGGACAGGGGTTAACGAGCAGTACTTC
>TRBV7-9|TRBJ2-2|.|.
CASSLSELSGDTGELFF
TGTGCCAGCAGCTTGTCGGAACTTAGCGGAGACACCGGGGAGCTGTTTTTT
>TRBV13|TRBJ1-1|TRBD1|.
CASSLALTGLAEAFF
TGTGCCAGCAGCCTTGCCCTGACAGGGTTGGCTGAAGCTTTCTTT
>TRBV7-3|TRBJ1-1|.|.
CASSFHGRMNTEAFF
TGTGCCAGCAGCTTTCATGGACGGATGAACACTGAAGCTTTCTTT
>TRBV5-1|TRBJ2-7|.|.
CASSLRDDSYEQYF
TGCGCCAGCAGCCTCCGGGACGACTCCTACGAGCAGTACTTC
>TRBV14|TRBJ2-1|.|.
CASSQVRGETYNEQFF
TGTGCCAGCAGCCAAGTCCGTGGCGAGACCTACAATGAGCAGTTCTTC
>TRBV7-9|TRBJ1-2|TRBD1|.
CASPLSRGRGYTF
TGTGCCAGTCCCCTGAGCAGGGGGCGAGGCTACACCTTC
>TRBV29-1|TRBJ2-5|.|.
CSVSLRETQYF
TGCAGCGTATCCTTGAGAGAGACCCAGTACTTC
>TRBV27|TRBJ1-5|.|.
CASSLTGSQPQHF
TGTGCCAGCAGTTTAACGGGATCTCAGCCCCAGCATTTT
>TRBV19|TRBJ2-2|TRBD1|once
CATGAHTNTAGELFF
TGTGCTACAGGGGCCCATACAAACACCGCCGGGGAGCTGTTTTTT
>TRBV30|TRBJ2-7|.|.
CAWRGWGSSYEQYF
TGTGCCTGGAGGGGGTGGGGAAGCTCCTACGAGCAGTACTTC
>TRBV5-4|TRBJ2-1|TRBD2|.
CASIEGGPRSYNEQFF
TGTGCCAGCATCGAGGGAGGGCCCCGCTCCTACAATGAGCAGTTCTTC
>TRBV4-2|TRBJ2-1|.|.
CASSQGDGGGYNEQFF
TGTGCCAGCAGCCAAGGAGACGGGGGCGGGTACAATGAGCAGTTCTTC
>TRBV7-2|TRBJ1-1|.|.
CASSFSGGDTEAFF
TGTGCCAGCAGCTTTTCAGGAGGGGACACTGAAGCTTTCTTT